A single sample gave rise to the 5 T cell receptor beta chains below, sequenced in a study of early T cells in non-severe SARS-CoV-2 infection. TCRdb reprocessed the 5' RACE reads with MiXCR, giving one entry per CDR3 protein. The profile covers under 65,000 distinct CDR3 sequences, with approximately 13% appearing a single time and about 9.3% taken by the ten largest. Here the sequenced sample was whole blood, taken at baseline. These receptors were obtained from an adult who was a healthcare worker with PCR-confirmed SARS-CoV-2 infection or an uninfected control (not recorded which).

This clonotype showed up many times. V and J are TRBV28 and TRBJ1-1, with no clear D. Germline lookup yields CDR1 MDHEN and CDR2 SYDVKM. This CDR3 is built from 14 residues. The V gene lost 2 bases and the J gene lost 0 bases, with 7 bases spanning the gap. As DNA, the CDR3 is TGTGCCAGCAGTTTACGGAGTATGAACACTGAAGCTTTCTTT. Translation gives CASSLRSMNTEAFF.

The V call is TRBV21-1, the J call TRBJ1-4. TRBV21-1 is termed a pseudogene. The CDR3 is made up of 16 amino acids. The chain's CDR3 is CASSKALLGLTEKLFF. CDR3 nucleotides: TGTGCCAGCAGCAAAGCGCTTTTAGGGCTGACTGAAAAACTGTTTTTT.

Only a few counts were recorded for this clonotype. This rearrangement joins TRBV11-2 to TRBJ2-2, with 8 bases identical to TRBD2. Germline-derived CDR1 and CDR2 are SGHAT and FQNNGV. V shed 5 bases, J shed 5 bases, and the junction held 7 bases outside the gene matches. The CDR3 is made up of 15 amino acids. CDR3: CASSPRSGGTGELFF. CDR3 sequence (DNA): TGTGCCAGCAGCCCTAGGAGCGGGGGAACCGGGGAGCTGTTTTTT.

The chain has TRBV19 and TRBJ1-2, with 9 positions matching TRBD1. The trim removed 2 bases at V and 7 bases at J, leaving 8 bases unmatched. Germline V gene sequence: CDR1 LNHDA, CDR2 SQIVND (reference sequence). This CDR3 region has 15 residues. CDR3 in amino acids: CASSISPQGASGYTF. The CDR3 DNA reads TGTGCCAGTAGTATATCCCCACAGGGGGCGAGTGGCTACACCTTC.

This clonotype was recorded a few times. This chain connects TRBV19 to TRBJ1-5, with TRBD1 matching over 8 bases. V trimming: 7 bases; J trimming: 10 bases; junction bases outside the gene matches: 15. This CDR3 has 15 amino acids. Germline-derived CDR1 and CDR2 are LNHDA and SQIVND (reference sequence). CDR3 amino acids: CASTLGTGFFSPQHF. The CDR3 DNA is TGTGCCAGTACCCTGGGGACAGGTTTTTTTAGCCCCCAGCATTTT.